This entry lists 20 T cell receptor beta chains sequenced from one sample in a study of cytomegalovirus exposure and HLA in healthy donors. A multiplex PCR was run with 60 Vbeta primers and 13 Jbeta primers. The assay was immunoSEQ multiplex PCR, and TCRdb's table has in-frame clones only and misses some. The profile shows fewer than 250,000 clones, 81% of them singletons. The sample comprised PBMCs. The receptors shown here come from a man aged 35-49 years in good health and CMV-seropositive.

This clone occurred a few times. The rearrangement uses TRBV29-1 and TRBJ2-1; unclear D gene. Germline values: CDR1 SQVTM, CDR2 ANQGSEA. The CDR3 contains 12 residues. V was pared by 7 bases and J by 8 bases, with 15 bases between. In DNA, the CDR3 is TGCAGCGCCTCCTCGGAGAGTCATGAGCAGTTCTTC. This translates into CSASSESHEQFF.

About this clone itself: The junction and the germline gene differ at one end; a read error may be behind it. V and J are TRBV28 and TRBJ2-5; 9 nucleotides align to TRBD1. The CDR3 has 15 residues. CDR1 is MDHEN, CDR2 SYDVKM, per germline. This CDR3 is CAGSSTGGAGETQYF. DNA for the CDR3: TGTGCCGGCAGTTCCACAGGGGGCGCGGGGGAGACCCAGTACTTC.

As DNA, the CDR3 is TGTGCCAGCAGCTTAGGGGACTTATCTAGCACAGATACGCAGTATTTT. This encodes CASSLGDLSSTDTQYF. The V and J genes are TRBV11-2 and TRBJ2-3; TRBD2 is a possible D gene (6 bases). The CDR3 totals 16 residues. Trimming shortened V by 1 base and J by 0 bases, and 11 bases separated the two germline ends. CDR1 is SGHAT and CDR2 is FQNNGV in the germline V gene.

The CDR3 here is CASSAGQGAYNEQFF. The CDR3 coding sequence is TGCGCCAGCAGCGCTGGACAGGGGGCCTACAATGAGCAGTTCTTC. This chain links TRBV5-1 with TRBJ2-1; 10 bases agree with TRBD1. The CDR3 covers 15 residues. The germline CDR1 and CDR2 sequences are SGHRS and YFSETQ. J was trimmed by 2 bases and V by 4 bases; bases with no gene match: 3.

The chain joins TRBV4-1 to TRBJ2-5, with D possibly matching TRBD2 (5 bases). The CDR3 spans 16 residues. Looked up from germline, CDR1 is MGHRA and CDR2 is YSYEKL. Trimming took off 1 base at V and 5 bases at J, with 17 bases between the two ends. CDR3 DNA sequence: TGCGCCAGCAGCCAAGTAAAGGACGACCCGGGGGAGACCCAGTACTTC. Its protein product is CASSQVKDDPGETQYF.

This chain connects TRBV5-4 to TRBJ1-2; the D gene is possibly TRBD1 (6 bases). The V gene lost 1 base and the J gene lost 2 bases, with 12 bases spanning the gap. From germline, CDR1 is SGHNT and CDR2 YYREEE (reference sequence). The CDR3 length is 15 residues. The CDR3 nucleotides read TGTGCCAGCAGCTTGAAGGACCAGGGGAACTATGGCTACACCTTC. Translated, it gives CASSLKDQGNYGYTF.

This clone has a handful of counts. The chain couples TRBV6-4 to TRBJ1-1, with a weak D call TRBD1 (5 bases). This CDR3 comprises 15 residues. Trimming stripped 6 bases from V and 2 bases from J, with 16 bases between. Germline V gene lookup returns CDR1 MRHNA and CDR2 SNTAGT. CDR3 region: CASRLGGTDNTEAFF. The CDR3 nucleotides read TGTGCCAGCAGGTTGGGGGGGACGGACAACACTGAAGCTTTCTTT.

The V gene is TRBV15, the J gene TRBJ2-2, with D possibly matching TRBD2 (6 bases). V gave up 5 bases and J gave up 1 base, with 14 bases separating them. Per germline, CDR1 LNHNV and CDR2 YYDKDF (reference sequence). The CDR3 is 16 residues long. CDR3: CATSLNGGWNTGELFF. CDR3 bases: TGTGCCACCAGCCTTAATGGGGGGTGGAACACCGGGGAGCTGTTTTTT. Drawing the rest from reference TRBV15 and TRBJ2-2, the complete variable domain is DAMVIQNPRYQVTQFGKPVTLSCSQTLNHNVMYWYQQKSSQAPKLLFHYYDKDFNNEADTPDNFQSRRPNTSFCFLDIRSPGLGDTAMYLCATSLNGGWNTGELFFGEGSRLTVL.

V is TRBV29-1 and J is TRBJ2-3; 8 bases fit TRBD1. Germline V gene sequence: CDR1 SQVTM, CDR2 ANQGSEA. This CDR3 spans 16 amino acids. J was trimmed by 2 bases and V by 3 bases; bases with no gene match: 10. This CDR3 is CSVDGTGSGLTDTQYF. As DNA, the CDR3 is TGCAGCGTTGACGGGACAGGATCAGGGCTCACAGATACGCAGTATTTT.

This clone appeared a single time. V and J are TRBV7-6 and TRBJ2-5; D is unresolved. V was pared by 2 bases and J by 1 base, with 5 bases between. From germline, CDR1 is SGHVS and CDR2 FNYEAQ. This CDR3 spans 13 amino acids. This CDR3 reads CASSLLLQETQYF. The CDR3 DNA follows: TGTGCCAGCAGCTTACTCCTCCAAGAGACCCAGTACTTC. Using reference TRBV7-6 and TRBJ2-5 for the parts outside the CDR3, the full variable domain is GAGVSQSPRYKVTKRGQDVALRCDPISGHVSLYWYRQALGQGPEFLTYFNYEAQQDKSGLPNDRFSAERPEGSISTLTIQRTEQRDSAMYRCASSLLLQETQYFGPGTRLLVL.

The chain recombines TRBV27 with TRBJ2-3; D is perhaps TRBD1 (5 bases). CDR3 length equals 15 residues. The V gene lost 7 bases and the J gene lost 0 bases, with 14 bases spanning the gap. Germline CDR1 is MNHEY and CDR2 is SMNVEV (reference sequence). The CDR3: CASTLTATSTDTQYF. The CDR3 DNA reads TGTGCCAGCACTTTGACAGCAACCAGCACAGATACGCAGTATTTT.

The chain recombines TRBV7-9 with TRBJ2-4, with D unclear. Germline loops: CDR1 SEHNR, CDR2 FQNEAQ (reference sequence). The CDR3 length is 16 residues. The ends were cut back, 0 bases at V and 0 bases at J, with 9 bases in the middle. CDR3 nucleotides: TGTGCCAGCAGCTTAGCCTCAGGATTAGCCAAAAACATTCAGTACTTC. It yields the protein CASSLASGLAKNIQYF.

V usage is TRBV7-9 and J usage is TRBJ2-7; no clear D gene. CDR1 and CDR2 from the germline V gene are SEHNR and FQNEAQ (reference sequence). The CDR3 is made up of 13 amino acids. Trimming stripped 7 bases from V and 0 bases from J, with 10 bases between. The DNA for the CDR3 is TGTGCCAGCACCCATCCGAGCTCCTACGAGCAGTACTTC. It is translated as CASTHPSSYEQYF.

The chain combines TRBV15 with TRBJ2-5, with D unresolved. This CDR3 has 13 residues. The V end was cut by 0 bases, the J end by 4 bases, with 6 bases between. The germline V gene has CDR1 LNHNV and CDR2 YYDKDF (reference sequence). CDR3 amino acids: CATSRDYSETQYF. The CDR3 nucleotides are TGTGCCACCAGCAGAGATTACTCAGAGACCCAGTACTTC.

The CDR3 protein is CASSWDGQGSGELFF. In nucleotides, the CDR3 is TGCGCCAGCAGCTGGGACGGACAGGGCTCCGGGGAGCTGTTTTTT. V gene TRBV5-1 combines with J gene TRBJ2-2, with 8 bases aligning to TRBD1. The CDR3 is 15 amino acids. The V segment lost 3 bases and the J segment 6 bases; nucleotides outside the gene matches: 7. CDR1 is SGHRS and CDR2 is YFSETQ in the germline V gene.

This rearrangement joins TRBV11-3 to TRBJ2-5; D is unresolved. The CDR3 loop spans 16 amino acids. The V gene's germline CDR1 is SGHNT and CDR2 YENEEA. The V and J ends lost 10 bases and 4 bases respectively, with 25 bases between them. This CDR3 is CANALKKAPRSETQYF. CDR3 DNA: TGTGCCAACGCATTAAAGAAGGCCCCTAGGTCAGAGACCCAGTACTTC.

As regards this clone: An end of the junction differs from the germline gene, which may be a read error. V usage is TRBV5-1 and J usage is TRBJ2-7, with 12 nucleotides matching TRBD2. Germline V gene sequence: CDR1 SGHRS, CDR2 YFSETQ. CDR3 length: 14 amino acids. Here the CDR3 reads CASRGLAGNNEQHF. CDR3 sequence (DNA): TGCGCCAGCCGAGGACTAGCGGGAAACAACGAGCAGCACTTC.

The chain employs TRBV13 and TRBJ2-2, with D tentatively TRBD2 (6 bases). The CDR3 loop spans 16 amino acids. CDR1 is PRHDT, CDR2 FYEKMQ, per germline (reference sequence). Trimming took 0 bases from V and 6 from J, leaving 14 bases between them. The CDR3 region is CASSLGGGSFAGELFF. In nucleotides, the CDR3 is TGTGCCAGCAGCTTAGGGGGGGGTAGCTTCGCCGGGGAGCTGTTTTTT.

V usage is TRBV19 and J usage is TRBJ1-4; 7 nucleotides align to TRBD1. V lost 3 bases, J lost 4 bases, and 5 bases stayed unmatched. Germline assignment: CDR1 LNHDA and CDR2 SQIVND (reference sequence). CDR3 size: 15 residues. CDR3 amino acids: CASSITGALNEKLFF. The CDR3, as DNA: TGTGCCAGTAGTATCACAGGGGCCCTTAATGAAAAACTGTTTTTT.

CDR3 protein: CASRLAGENSYEQYF. The CDR3 DNA sequence: TGTGCCAGTAGACTAGCGGGAGAGAATTCCTACGAGCAGTACTTC. The V gene is TRBV19, the J gene TRBJ2-7; 11 positions match TRBD2. The CDR3 consists of 15 residues. Looked up from germline, CDR1 is LNHDA and CDR2 is SQIVND (reference sequence). The V gene end was trimmed by 6 bases and the J gene end by 1 base; junction bases not matched to a gene: 5. The entire variable domain, with the rest obtained from reference TRBV19 and TRBJ2-7, is as follows: DGGITQSPKYLFRKEGQNVTLSCEQNLNHDAMYWYRQDPGQGLRLIYYSQIVNDFQKGDIAEGYSVSREKKESFPLTVTSAQKNPTAFYLCASRLAGENSYEQYFGPGTRLTVT.